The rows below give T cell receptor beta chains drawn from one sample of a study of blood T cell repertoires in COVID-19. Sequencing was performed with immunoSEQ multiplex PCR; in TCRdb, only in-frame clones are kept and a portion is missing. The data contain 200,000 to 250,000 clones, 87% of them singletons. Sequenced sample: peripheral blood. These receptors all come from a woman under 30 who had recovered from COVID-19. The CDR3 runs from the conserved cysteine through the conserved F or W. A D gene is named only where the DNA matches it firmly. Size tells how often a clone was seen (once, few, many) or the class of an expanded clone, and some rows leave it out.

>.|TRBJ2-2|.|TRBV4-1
TGCGCCAGCAGCTCCAGGGGTTGGGACACCGGGGAGCTGTTTTTT
CASSSRGWDTGELFF
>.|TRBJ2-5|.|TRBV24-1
TGTGCCACCAGTGACCCTTCCAGGGCGGAGACCCAGTACTTC
CATSDPSRAETQYF
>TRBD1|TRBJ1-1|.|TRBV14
TGTGCCAGCAGGCGGGACAGGGTTCGACGGAGTGAAGCTTTCTTT
CASRRDRVRRSEAFF
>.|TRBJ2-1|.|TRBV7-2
TGTGCCAGCAGCTTAGATGTCAGAAGCAATGAGCAGTTCTTC
CASSLDVRSNEQFF
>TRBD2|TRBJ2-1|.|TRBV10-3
TGTGCCATCAGGGATAGCGGGAGGCACTACATCGGTGAGCAGTTCTTC
CAIRDSGRHYIGEQFF
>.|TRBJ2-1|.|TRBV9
TGTGCCAGCAGCGCCTATAGCGGAACTTTCTACAATGAGCAGTTCTTC
CASSAYSGTFYNEQFF
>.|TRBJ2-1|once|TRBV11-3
TGTGCCAGCAGCCGCAGGGGCAATGAGCAGTTCTTC
CASSRRGNEQFF
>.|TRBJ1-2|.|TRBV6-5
TGTGCCAGCCGACTAGGATTGAGAAACTATGGCTACACCTTC
CASRLGLRNYGYTF
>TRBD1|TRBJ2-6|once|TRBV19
TGTGCCAGTAGTACCCTAACAGGGGGCGGTTCGGGGGCCAACGTCCTGACTTTC
CASSTLTGGGSGANVLTF
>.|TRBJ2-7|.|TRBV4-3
TGCGCCAGCAGCCAAGATTTCTTGAATTCGGGGGAGCAGTACTTC
CASSQDFLNSGEQYF
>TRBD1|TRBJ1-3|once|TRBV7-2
TGTGCCAGCAGCCCTGGACAGGGGACTGGAAACACCATATATTTT
CASSPGQGTGNTIYF
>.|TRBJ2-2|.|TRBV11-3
TGTGCCAGCAGTCCCAGGGCGGCTAACACCGGGGAGCTGTTTTTT
CASSPRAANTGELFF
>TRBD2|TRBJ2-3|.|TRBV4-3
TGCGCCAGCAGCCAAGATGGTGCGGGGACTAGCGGGTATACGCAGTATTTT
CASSQDGAGTSGYTQYF
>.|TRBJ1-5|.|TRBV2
TGTGCCAGCAGTGATTCTAGGAATAATCAGCCCCAGCATTTT
CASSDSRNNQPQHF
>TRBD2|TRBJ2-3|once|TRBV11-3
TGTGCCAGCAGCCGCGGACTAGCGGAAAACACAGATACGCAGTATTTT
CASSRGLAENTDTQYF
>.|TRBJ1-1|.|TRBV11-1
TGTGCCAGCAGCTGGGCCTTCTCCGGGGGAGCTTTCTTT
CASSWAFSGGAFF
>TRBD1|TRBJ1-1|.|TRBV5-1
TGCGCCAGCAGCCGGGACAGCAACACTGAAGCTTTCTTT
CASSRDSNTEAFF
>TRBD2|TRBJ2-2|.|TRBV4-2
TGTGCCAGCAGCCAAGTCAGGGTAATAGCGGGAGTGGACACCGGGGAGCTGTTTTTT
CASSQVRVIAGVDTGELFF
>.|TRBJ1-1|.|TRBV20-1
TGCAGTGCTAGTCAACCTACAGCCCCTGAAGCTTTCTTT
CSASQPTAPEAFF
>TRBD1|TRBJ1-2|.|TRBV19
TGTGCCAGTAGTATAGGCGGACAGGGGGACTATGGCTACACCTTC
CASSIGGQGDYGYTF
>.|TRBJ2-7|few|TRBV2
TGTGCCAGCAGGGACAGACTTTTGAGTAACGAGCAGTACTTC
CASRDRLLSNEQYF
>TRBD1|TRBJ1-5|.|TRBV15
TGTGCCACCAGCAGAGATAGGCAGGGGGATATAGCCCAGCATTTT
CATSRDRQGDIAQHF
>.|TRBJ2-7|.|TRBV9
TGTGCCAGCAGCGTAGTAGTGGTTAGAGACGAGCAGTACTTC
CASSVVVVRDEQYF
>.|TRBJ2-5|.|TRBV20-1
TGCAGTGCTAGAGATCAGGCGACCCAGTACTTC
CSARDQATQYF
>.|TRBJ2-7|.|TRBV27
TGTGCCAGCAGTTGGGGAGGGGGGGCCTACGAGCAGTACTTC
CASSWGGGAYEQYF
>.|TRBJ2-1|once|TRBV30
TGTGCCTGGACCTCGCTGGGGAGCAACGATGAGCAGTTCTTC
CAWTSLGSNDEQFF
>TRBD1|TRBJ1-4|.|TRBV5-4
TGTGCCAGCAGCTTGGTGGGACAGGGGGCACTTAATGAAAAACTGTTTTTT
CASSLVGQGALNEKLFF
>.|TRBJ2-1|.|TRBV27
TGTGCCAGCAGTCCTCAGATGGCTAGCCGGAATGAGCAGTTCTTC
CASSPQMASRNEQFF
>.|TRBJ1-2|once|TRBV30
TGTGCCGGCCCCCCTGGGACGGAGGGTCCAAACTATGGCTACACCTTC
CAGPPGTEGPNYGYTF
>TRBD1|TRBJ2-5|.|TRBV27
TGTGCCAGCAGTTTATTGACAGGGCGCGTGGATACCCAGTACTTC
CASSLLTGRVDTQYF
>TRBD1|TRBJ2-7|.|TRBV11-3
TGTGCCAGCAGCGCAGGACAGGGCACCGAGCAGTACTTC
CASSAGQGTEQYF
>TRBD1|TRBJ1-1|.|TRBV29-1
TGCAGCGTTGAGGGACAGAGCCCTGAAGCTTTCTTT
CSVEGQSPEAFF
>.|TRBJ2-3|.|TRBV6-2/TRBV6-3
TGTGCCAGCAGTTACTCTCCGGGGAAGGGAACAGATACGCAGTATTTT
CASSYSPGKGTDTQYF
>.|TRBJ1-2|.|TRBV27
TGTGCCAGCAGTTTTCTTGGACAGAACTATGGCTACACCTTC
CASSFLGQNYGYTF
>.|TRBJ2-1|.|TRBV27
TGTGCCAGCACTCTAGAAGGAGGGGCGAATGAGCAGTTCTTC
CASTLEGGANEQFF
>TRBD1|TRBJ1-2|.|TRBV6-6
TGTGCCAGCAGACCGGGACAGAACCTCTATGGCTACACCTTC
CASRPGQNLYGYTF
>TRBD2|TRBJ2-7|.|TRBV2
TGTGCCAGCTTAGCGGGAGGCTACGAGCAGTACTTC
CASLAGGYEQYF
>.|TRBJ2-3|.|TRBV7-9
TGTGCCAGCAGCGCAGTGCAGGGGATAGATACGCAGTATTTT
CASSAVQGIDTQYF
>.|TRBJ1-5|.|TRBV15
TGTGCCACCAGCAGAGTGGTTTTTGGAGGCAATCAGCCCCAGCATTTT
CATSRVVFGGNQPQHF
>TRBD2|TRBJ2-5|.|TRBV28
TGTGCCAGCAGCCAACCGGGACTAGCTGTCGAGACCCAGTACTTC
CASSQPGLAVETQYF
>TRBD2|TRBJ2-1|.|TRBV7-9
TGTGCCAGCAGGAAGGGACTAGCGGGAGGCAATGAGCAGTTCTTC
CASRKGLAGGNEQFF
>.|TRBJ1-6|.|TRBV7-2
TGTGCCAGCAGCCCCTGGGTGGGGGCGATCAATTCACCCCTCCACTTT
CASSPWVGAINSPLHF
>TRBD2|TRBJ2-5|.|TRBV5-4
TGTGCCAGCAGCTTGTACCCTAGCGGGCAAGAGACCCAGTACTTC
CASSLYPSGQETQYF
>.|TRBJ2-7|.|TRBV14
TGTGCCAGCAGCCGGCCCGGGACTCTCTCCTACGAGCAGTACTTC
CASSRPGTLSYEQYF
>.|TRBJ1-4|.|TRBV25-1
TGTGCCAGCAGTGAGGGAACAGGCGGGGGGACAGAAAAACTGTTTTTT
CASSEGTGGGTEKLFF
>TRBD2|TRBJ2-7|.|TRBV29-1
TGCAGCGTGCGGGGGGGACCCTCCTACGAGCAGTACTTC
CSVRGGPSYEQYF
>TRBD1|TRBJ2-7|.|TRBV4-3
TGCGCCAGCAGCCCTTTTTTTCTCCTCGGGACAGTCCTCTACGAGCAGTACTTC
CASSPFFLLGTVLYEQYF
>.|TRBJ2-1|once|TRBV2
TGTGCCAGCAGTGAAATCAGGGCGAATGAGCAGTTCTTC
CASSEIRANEQFF
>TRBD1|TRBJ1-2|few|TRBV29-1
TGCAGCGTTGAACCAGACAGGGGAGTTGGGGGCTACACCTTC
CSVEPDRGVGGYTF
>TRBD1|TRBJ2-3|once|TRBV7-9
TGTGCCAGCAGCCCCCGACAGGGTCGCTGGTCCCACACAGATACGCAGTATTTT
CASSPRQGRWSHTDTQYF
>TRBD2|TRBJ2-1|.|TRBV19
TGTGCCAGTAGTATTTCGGGACTAGGTTACAATGAGCAGTTCTTC
CASSISGLGYNEQFF
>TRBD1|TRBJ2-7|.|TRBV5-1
TGCGCCAGCAGCCCCGGGGACAGTGTCCCCGAGCAGTACTTC
CASSPGDSVPEQYF
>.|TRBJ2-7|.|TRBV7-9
TGTGCCAGCAGCTTTACAAGTTACTACGAGCAGTACTTC
CASSFTSYYEQYF
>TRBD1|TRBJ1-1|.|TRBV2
TGTGCCAGCAGACTACAGGGGGCTAACACTGAAGCTTTCTTT
CASRLQGANTEAFF
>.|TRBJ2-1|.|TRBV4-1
TGCGCCAGCAGCCAAGGAGACAGATTTTCCTACAATGAGCAGTTCTTC
CASSQGDRFSYNEQFF
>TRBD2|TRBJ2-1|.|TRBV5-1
TGCGCCAGCAGCTTTACTAGCGCGTATGAGCAGTTCTTC
CASSFTSAYEQFF
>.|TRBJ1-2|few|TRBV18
TGTGCCAGCTCACCCACACAAAACTATGGCTACACCTTC
CASSPTQNYGYTF
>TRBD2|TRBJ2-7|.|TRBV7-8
TGTGCCAGCAGCTTATTTGCTAGCGGGTCCTACGAGCAGTACTTC
CASSLFASGSYEQYF
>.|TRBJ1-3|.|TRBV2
TGTGCCAGCAGTGTGGAGAAACCAGCAACTGGAAACACCATATATTTT
CASSVEKPATGNTIYF
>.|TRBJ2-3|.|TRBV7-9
TGTGCCAGCAGCCCCCCGGGGGTAACAGATACGCAGTATTTT
CASSPPGVTDTQYF